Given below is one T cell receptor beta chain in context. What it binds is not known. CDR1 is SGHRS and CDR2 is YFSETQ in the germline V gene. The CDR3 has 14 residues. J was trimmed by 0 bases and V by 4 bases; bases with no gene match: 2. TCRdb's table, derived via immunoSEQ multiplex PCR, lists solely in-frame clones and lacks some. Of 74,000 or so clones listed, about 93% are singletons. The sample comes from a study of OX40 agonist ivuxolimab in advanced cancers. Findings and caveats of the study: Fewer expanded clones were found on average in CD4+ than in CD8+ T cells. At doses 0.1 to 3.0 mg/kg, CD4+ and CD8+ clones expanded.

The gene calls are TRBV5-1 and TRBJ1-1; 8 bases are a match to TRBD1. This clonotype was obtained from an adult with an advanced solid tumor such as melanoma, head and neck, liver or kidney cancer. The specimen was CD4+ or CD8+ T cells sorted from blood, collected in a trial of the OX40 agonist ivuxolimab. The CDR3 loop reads CASSMGQVNTEAFF. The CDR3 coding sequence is TGCGCCAGCAGCATGGGACAGGTGAACACTGAAGCTTTCTTT. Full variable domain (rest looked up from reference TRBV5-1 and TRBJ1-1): KAGVTQTPRYLIKTRGQQVTLSCSPISGHRSVSWYQQTPGQGLQFLFEYFSETQRNKGNFPGRFSGRQFSNSRSEMNVSTLELGDSALYLCASSMGQVNTEAFFGQGTRLTVV.